The T cell receptor (beta chain) described here comes from a study of memory CD4+ T cells and cytomegalovirus serostatus. This CDR3 region has 15 residues. Germline-derived CDR1 and CDR2 are MGHRA and YSYEKL. Trimming removed 4 bases at V and 2 bases at J, with 14 bases between. Single viable CD3+CD4+CD8-CD45RO+ cells were sorted as the memory CD4+ T cells. Serum IgG to CMV pp150, pp28, p38 and p52 defined serostatus. Clones were sequenced by immunoSEQ multiplex PCR, and TCRdb holds only the in-frame ones, with some missing. Of tens of thousands of clones listed, approximately 72% were seen once; the top ten hold about 0.65%.

The TCR was taken from an adult in good health and CMV-seronegative. Some clones in this sample may be carry-over from other donors' samples. V is TRBV4-1 and J is TRBJ1-2; TRBD1 might be the D (5 bases). The sequenced sample was memory CD4+ T cells from blood. The CDR3 protein is CASSLRDGANYGYTF. In DNA, the CDR3 is TGCGCCAGCAGCCTAAGGGACGGCGCAAACTATGGCTACACCTTC.